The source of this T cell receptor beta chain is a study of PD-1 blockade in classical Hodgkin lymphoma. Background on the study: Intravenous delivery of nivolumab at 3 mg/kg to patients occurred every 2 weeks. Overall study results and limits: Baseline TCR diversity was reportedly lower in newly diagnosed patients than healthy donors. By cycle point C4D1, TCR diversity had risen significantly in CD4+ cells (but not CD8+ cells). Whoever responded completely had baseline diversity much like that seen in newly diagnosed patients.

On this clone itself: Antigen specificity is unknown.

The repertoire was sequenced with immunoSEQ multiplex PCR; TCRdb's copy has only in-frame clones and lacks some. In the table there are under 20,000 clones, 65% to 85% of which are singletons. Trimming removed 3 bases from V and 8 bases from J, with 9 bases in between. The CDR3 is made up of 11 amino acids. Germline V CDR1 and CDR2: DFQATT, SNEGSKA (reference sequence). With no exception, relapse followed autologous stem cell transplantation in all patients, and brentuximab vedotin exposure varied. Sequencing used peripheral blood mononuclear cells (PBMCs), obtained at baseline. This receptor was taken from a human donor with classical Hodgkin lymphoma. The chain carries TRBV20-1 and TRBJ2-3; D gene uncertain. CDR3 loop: CSARVVGTQYF. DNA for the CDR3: TGCAGTGCTAGGGTGGTGGGTACGCAGTATTTT.